Listed below are T cell receptor beta chains from one sample, sequenced in a study of Ad26.COV2.S vaccination and SARS-CoV-2 variants. Repertoires were generated with immunoSEQ multiplex PCR, while TCRdb's copy carries only in-frame clones and drops some. This table holds fewer than 400,000 clones, about 86% found once. Sample: peripheral blood, taken in a trial of Ad26.COV2.S vaccine versus placebo. The receptor source for this set is a person aged 18-65 years who received the Ad26.COV2.S COVID-19 vaccine or a placebo. Each CDR3 is given with its conserved first and last residue. The D gene is left open where the match is weak. Size values are once, few and many counts, or a class for expanded clones, and some rows have none.

j_call,v_call,clone_size,d_call,cdr3_nt,cdr3_aa
TRBJ2-2,TRBV19,few,NA,TGTGCCAGTAGTATAGACCCTACAGGGACCAGGAAGCTGTTTTTT,CASSIDPTGTRKLFF
TRBJ1-1,TRBV7-9,NA,NA,TGTGCCAGCAGCTTTTTCGGGAGGGGCAGGGTGAACACTGAAGCTTTCTTT,CASSFFGRGRVNTEAFF
TRBJ1-2,TRBV12-3/TRBV12-4,NA,NA,TGTGCCAGCAGGGGACTTTCTAACTATGGCTACACCTTC,CASRGLSNYGYTF
TRBJ2-4,TRBV7-8,NA,NA,TGTGCCAGCAGCCCTAACAAAAACATTCAGTACTTC,CASSPNKNIQYF
TRBJ2-7,TRBV7-9,NA,NA,TGTGCCAGCAGCTTAGTCGGGGCTCCCACTACCGAGCAGTACTTC,CASSLVGAPTTEQYF
TRBJ2-7,TRBV5-1,NA,NA,TGCGCCAGCAGCCTGACCCCCCCGGGGCAGACCTACGAGCAGTACTTC,CASSLTPPGQTYEQYF
TRBJ1-1,TRBV18,NA,TRBD1,TGTGCCAGCTCACCAGTGGGACAGGCTAACACTGAAGCTTTCTTT,CASSPVGQANTEAFF
TRBJ2-4,TRBV5-4,NA,TRBD2,TGTGCCAGCAGCCCGTCGACTAGCACCCGAGGGATTCAGTACTTC,CASSPSTSTRGIQYF
TRBJ1-1,TRBV5-4,once,TRBD1,TGTGCCAGCAGCCTTGGGACAGAGAACACTGAAGCTTTCTTT,CASSLGTENTEAFF
TRBJ2-1,TRBV10-1,NA,NA,TGCGCCAGCAGGGCCCCGGACACCGGGCAGTTCTTC,CASRAPDTGQFF
TRBJ1-3,TRBV7-2,NA,NA,TGTGCCAGCAGCTCGATTCTCGGAAACACCATATATTTT,CASSSILGNTIYF
TRBJ2-2,TRBV7-7,NA,TRBD1,TGTGCTAGCAGCTTAGGCCCCCGATTCTCAAGACAGGGAGAGAACACCGGGGAGCTGTTTTTT,CASSLGPRFSRQGENTGELFF
TRBJ1-1,TRBV3-1/TRBV3-2,NA,NA,TGTGCCAGCAGCCAACGGGACATGAACACTGAAGCTTTCTTT,CASSQRDMNTEAFF
TRBJ1-2,TRBV12-3/TRBV12-4,few,NA,TGTGCCAGCAGCCTTCAAATTATCTATGGCTACACCTTC,CASSLQIIYGYTF
TRBJ1-2,TRBV7-2,NA,NA,TGTGCCAGCAGATCTGGGTTGGGGCAGGGTGGTGGCTACACCTTC,CASRSGLGQGGGYTF
TRBJ2-2,TRBV19,NA,NA,TGTGCCAGTAGTATTCCCCCCCGACAAGCTATGAACACCGGGGAGCTGTTTTTT,CASSIPPRQAMNTGELFF
TRBJ1-2,TRBV5-6,NA,NA,TGTGCCAGCAGCTTGGCGCACGAGGGTTACTATGGCTACACCTTC,CASSLAHEGYYGYTF
TRBJ2-4,TRBV9,NA,NA,TGTGCCAGCAGCGTAGGGGTAGCCAAAAACATTCAGTACTTC,CASSVGVAKNIQYF
TRBJ1-4,TRBV27,NA,TRBD1,TGTGCCAGCAGCACGGGACAGAGCAGCGAAAAACTGTTTTTT,CASSTGQSSEKLFF
TRBJ1-6,TRBV25-1,NA,TRBD1,TGTGCCAGCAGAGGGACAGCTTATAATTCACCCCTCCACTTT,CASRGTAYNSPLHF
TRBJ1-1,TRBV18,NA,NA,TGTGCCAGCTCACTGAATACAGGTGACACTGAAGCTTTCTTT,CASSLNTGDTEAFF
TRBJ1-1,TRBV29-1,many,NA,TGCAGCGTTGTCGGGGGGTTGAACACTGAAGCTTTCTTT,CSVVGGLNTEAFF
TRBJ1-2,TRBV30,NA,NA,TGTGCCTGGAGTTTTGACAGGTTGCAAGCCTATGGCTACACCTTC,CAWSFDRLQAYGYTF
TRBJ2-2,TRBV9,NA,TRBD1,TGTGCCAGCGGGATTAGACAGGGTGGGGAGCTGTTTTTT,CASGIRQGGELFF
TRBJ2-3,TRBV4-3,NA,NA,TGCGCCAGCAGCCAAGAGGGGCAGGGGCAAACAGATACGCAGTATTTT,CASSQEGQGQTDTQYF
TRBJ2-7,TRBV10-3,NA,NA,TGTGCCATCAGCCCAAGCTCCTACGAGCAGTACTTC,CAISPSSYEQYF
TRBJ2-7,TRBV7-9,NA,NA,TGTGCCAGCAGCTTAGTCCTGGGGAGCTCCTACGAGCAGTACTTC,CASSLVLGSSYEQYF
TRBJ1-1,TRBV6-5,once,NA,TGTGCCACCCGGACCGAGAACACTGAAGCTTTCTTT,CATRTENTEAFF
TRBJ1-4,TRBV28,once,NA,TGTGCCAGCAGCCGCCGGCGGCTCGAAAAACTGTTTTTT,CASSRRRLEKLFF
TRBJ1-3,TRBV11-2,NA,NA,TGTGCCAGCAGCATACGACAGACCTCTGGAAACACCATATATTTT,CASSIRQTSGNTIYF
TRBJ2-2,TRBV30,NA,NA,TGTGCCTGGAGTGTAGCACTCCTACTAGGAGACACCGGGGAGCTGTTTTTT,CAWSVALLLGDTGELFF
TRBJ1-6,TRBV30,few,NA,TGTGCCTGGAGTGACACGCCTTATAATTCACCCCTCCACTTT,CAWSDTPYNSPLHF
TRBJ2-5,TRBV18,NA,NA,TGTGCCAGCTCACCAAATCGGGGGGCCGAGACCCAGTACTTC,CASSPNRGAETQYF